This record concerns one T cell receptor beta chain sequence. Per the authors' pipeline: It was from reference gene primer amplification that nucleated cell counts were estimated. The data were produced by immunoSEQ multiplex PCR, yet TCRdb's version contains in-frame clones alone and is incomplete. V and J calls plus clone size are reproduced from that table; the DNA served to infer D and trimming. The sample lists hundreds of thousands of clones; 80% to 90% were seen once. The germline CDR1 and CDR2 sequences are LNHDA and SQIVND (reference sequence). The CDR3 length is 15 residues. J gave up 4 bases and V 1 base, and 1 base lay outside the gene matches. Participants were aged about 18 to 89 years from around 26 US areas. Participant-reported clinical history was the basis for cohort assignment. The sample originates from a study of blood T cell repertoires in COVID-19. Study-level background: The study drew acute and convalescent COVID-19 samples from the United States, Italy and Spain.

V gene TRBV19 combines with J gene TRBJ2-2; TRBD2 aligns across 9 bases. The source material was PBMCs or T cells enriched from blood (not recorded which). This receptor was obtained from a woman aged 60 to 75 who had recovered from COVID-19. In DNA, the CDR3 is TGTGCCAGTAGTATAGCGACTAGCGGCACCGGGGAGCTGTTTTTT. It is translated as CASSIATSGTGELFF.